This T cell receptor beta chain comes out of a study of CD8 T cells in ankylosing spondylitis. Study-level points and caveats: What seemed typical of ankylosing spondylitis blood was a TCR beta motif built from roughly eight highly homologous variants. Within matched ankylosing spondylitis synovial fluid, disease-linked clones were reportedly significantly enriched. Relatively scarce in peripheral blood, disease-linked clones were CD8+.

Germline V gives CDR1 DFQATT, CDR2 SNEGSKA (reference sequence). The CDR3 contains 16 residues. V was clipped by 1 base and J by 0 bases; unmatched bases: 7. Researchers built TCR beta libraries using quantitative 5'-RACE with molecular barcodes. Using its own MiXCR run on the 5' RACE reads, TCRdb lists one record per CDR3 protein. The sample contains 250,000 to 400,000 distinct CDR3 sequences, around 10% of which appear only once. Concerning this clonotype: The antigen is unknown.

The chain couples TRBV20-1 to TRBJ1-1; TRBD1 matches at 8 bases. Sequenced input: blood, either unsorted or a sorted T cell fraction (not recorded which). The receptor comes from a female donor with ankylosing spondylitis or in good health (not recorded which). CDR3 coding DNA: TGCAGTGCTAGAGCCTTGACAGGGGCAATGAACACTGAAGCTTTCTTT. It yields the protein CSARALTGAMNTEAFF.